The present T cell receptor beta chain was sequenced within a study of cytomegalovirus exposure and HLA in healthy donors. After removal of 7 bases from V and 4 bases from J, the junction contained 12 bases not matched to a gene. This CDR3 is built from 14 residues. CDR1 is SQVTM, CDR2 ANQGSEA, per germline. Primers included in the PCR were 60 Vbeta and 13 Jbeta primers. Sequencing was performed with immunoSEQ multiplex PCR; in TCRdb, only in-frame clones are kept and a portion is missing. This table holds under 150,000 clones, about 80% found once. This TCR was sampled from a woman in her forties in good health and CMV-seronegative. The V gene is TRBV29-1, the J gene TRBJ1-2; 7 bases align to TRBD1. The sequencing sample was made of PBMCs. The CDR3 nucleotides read TGCAGCGCCGAAAGACAGGGCCAGAGCTATGGCTACACCTTC. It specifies CSAERQGQSYGYTF. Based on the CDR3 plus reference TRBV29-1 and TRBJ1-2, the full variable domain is SAVISQKPSRDICQRGTSLTIQCQVDSQVTMMFWYRQQPGQSLTLIATANQGSEATYESGFVIDKFPISRPNLTFSTLTVSNMSPEDSSIYLCSAERQGQSYGYTFGSGTRLTVV.